The clone carrying this T cell receptor (beta chain) was detected only a few times. No antigen is known for it. The study reverse transcribed the entire isolated RNA, so it sequenced expressed TCRB transcripts. Here immunoSEQ multiplex PCR was the method, and the copy in TCRdb shows in-frame clones only, minus some. The table shows hundreds of thousands of clones, with around 15% occurring only once. Germline-derived CDR1 and CDR2 are SGHNT and YYREEE (reference sequence). This CDR3 has 11 residues. The V and J ends lost 5 bases and 5 bases respectively, with 7 bases between them. This sample is part of a study of beta chain features in type 1 diabetes. Study-level points and caveats: Moderately but significantly shorter TCRB CDR3s were found in Type 1 diabetes patients in all four CD4+ subsets.

Sequencing was done on a sample of naive CD4+ T cells from blood. V usage is TRBV5-4 and J usage is TRBJ1-1, with D possibly matching TRBD1 (6 bases). This TCR was recovered from a young man with type 1 diabetes. The CDR3 region has the DNA TGTGCCAGCAGAGGGGGGACTGAAGCTTTCTTT. It specifies CASRGGTEAFF.